The present T cell receptor beta chain was sequenced within a study of T-cell reconstitution after alpha-beta-depleted transplantation in children. This CDR3 comprises 14 residues. V was clipped by 4 bases and J by 11 bases, with 20 bases between them. Per the germline V gene, CDR1 is LNHNV and CDR2 is YYDKDF (reference sequence). This clonotype came up a few times. The TCRbeta library incorporated unique molecular identifiers. TCRdb re-analysed the PCR reads in MiXCR, keeping a single row per CDR3 protein. The sample holds about 540,000 distinct CDR3 sequences, around 16% seen once. The receptor was derived from a human donor who donated a stem cell graft to a child with acute lymphoblastic leukemia. The sequences come from PBMCs from the stem cell graft donor, collected from the stem cell graft. The chain recombines TRBV15 with TRBJ1-1; D is perhaps TRBD1 (6 bases). The CDR3 DNA sequence: TGTGCCACCAGCACGGACAGTGAGGGCCATGGGGCTTTCTTT. Protein: CATSTDSEGHGAFF. Variable domain in full (rest from reference TRBV15 and TRBJ1-1): DAMVIQNPRYQVTQFGKPVTLSCSQTLNHNVMYWYQQKSSQAPKLLFHYYDKDFNNEADTPDNFQSRRPNTSFCFLDIRSPGLGDTAMYLCATSTDSEGHGAFFGQGTRLTVV.